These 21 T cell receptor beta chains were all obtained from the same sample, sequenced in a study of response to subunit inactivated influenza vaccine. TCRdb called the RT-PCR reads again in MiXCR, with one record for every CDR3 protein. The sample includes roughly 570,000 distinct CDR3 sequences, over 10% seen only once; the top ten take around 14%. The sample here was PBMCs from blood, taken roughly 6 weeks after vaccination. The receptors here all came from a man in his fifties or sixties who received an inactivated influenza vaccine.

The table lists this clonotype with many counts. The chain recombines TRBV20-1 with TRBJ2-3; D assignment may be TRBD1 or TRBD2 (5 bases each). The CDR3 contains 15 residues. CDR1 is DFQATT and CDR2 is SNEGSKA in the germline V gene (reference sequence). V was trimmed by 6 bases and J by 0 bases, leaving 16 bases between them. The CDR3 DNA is TGCAGTGCGCCCGCAGGGAGAAGGAGCACAGATACGCAGTATTTT. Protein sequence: CSAPAGRRSTDTQYF.

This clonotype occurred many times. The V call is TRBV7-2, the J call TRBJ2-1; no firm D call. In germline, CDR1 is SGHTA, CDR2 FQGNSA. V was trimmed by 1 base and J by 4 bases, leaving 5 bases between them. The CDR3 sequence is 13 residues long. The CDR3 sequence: CASSLVRYNEQFF. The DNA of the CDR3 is TGTGCCAGCAGCTTAGTCCGTTACAATGAGCAGTTCTTC.

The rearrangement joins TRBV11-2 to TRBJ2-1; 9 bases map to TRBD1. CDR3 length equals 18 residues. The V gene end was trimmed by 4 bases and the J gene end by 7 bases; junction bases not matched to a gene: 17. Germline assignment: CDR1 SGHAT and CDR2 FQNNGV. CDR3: CASSSSTWGQGRRNEQFF. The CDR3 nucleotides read TGTGCCAGCAGCTCGTCGACCTGGGGACAGGGTCGGCGAAATGAGCAGTTCTTC.

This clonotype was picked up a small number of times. CDR3 residues: CASSYSENIQYF. The DNA for the CDR3 is TGTGCCAGCAGTTACTCGGAAAACATTCAGTACTTC. V and J are TRBV6-2 or TRBV6-3 and TRBJ2-4; D is ambiguous. The CDR3 spans 12 residues. The germline gives CDR1 MNHEY, CDR2 SVGEGT. The germline V and J ends were trimmed by 0 bases and 5 bases, with 2 bases remaining between them.

This CDR3 is CASSSSGISYNEQFF. The CDR3 nucleotides are TGTGCCAGCAGCTCCAGCGGGATCTCCTACAATGAGCAGTTCTTC. The chain joins TRBV7-2 to TRBJ2-1; 7 positions match TRBD2. CDR3 length equals 15 residues. CDR1 is SGHTA and CDR2 is FQGNSA in the germline V gene. Trimming at V came to 4 bases and at J to 0 bases, leaving 3 bases not matched to a gene.

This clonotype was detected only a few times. The CDR3 nucleotides read TGTGCCAGCAGCTTGTACGCTCGGACGGATATGGGCTACACCTTC. This sequence encodes CASSLYARTDMGYTF. The rearrangement links TRBV5-6 to TRBJ1-2; D uncertain. Germline CDR1 is SGHDT and CDR2 is YYEEEE. The V and J ends lost 1 base and 8 bases respectively, with 18 bases between them. The CDR3 has 15 amino acids.

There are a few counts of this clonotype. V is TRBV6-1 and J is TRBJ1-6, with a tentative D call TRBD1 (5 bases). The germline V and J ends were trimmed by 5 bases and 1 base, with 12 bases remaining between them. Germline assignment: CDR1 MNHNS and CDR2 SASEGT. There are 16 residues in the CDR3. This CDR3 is CASSLRVGSYNSPLHF. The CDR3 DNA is TGTGCCAGCAGTCTCAGGGTGGGGTCCTATAATTCACCCCTCCACTTT.

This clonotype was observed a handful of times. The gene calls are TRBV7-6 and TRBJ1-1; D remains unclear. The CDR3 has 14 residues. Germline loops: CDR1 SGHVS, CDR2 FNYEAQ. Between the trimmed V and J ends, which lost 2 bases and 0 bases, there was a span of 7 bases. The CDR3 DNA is TGTGCCAGCAGCTTAAACGATTTGAACACTGAAGCTTTCTTT. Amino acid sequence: CASSLNDLNTEAFF.

The CDR3 DNA follows: TGCAGTGCCGCCGGACTAGCGGGATTCTACGAGCAGTACTTC. Its translation: CSAAGLAGFYEQYF. The chain employs TRBV20-1 and TRBJ2-7; 12 nucleotides line up with TRBD2. V lost 6 bases to trimming and J lost 3 bases; unmatched junction nucleotides: 6. Germline V lookup: CDR1 DFQATT, CDR2 SNEGSKA (reference sequence). The CDR3 sequence is 14 residues long.

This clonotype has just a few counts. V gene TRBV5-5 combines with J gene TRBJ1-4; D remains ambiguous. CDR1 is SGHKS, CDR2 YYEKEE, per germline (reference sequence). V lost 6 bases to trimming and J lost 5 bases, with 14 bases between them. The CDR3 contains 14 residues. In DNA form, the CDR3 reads TGTGCCAGCAAAGGAAAGCTAGGCAATGAAAAACTGTTTTTT. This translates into CASKGKLGNEKLFF.

For the CDR3, the DNA is TGTGCCAGCAGCTTACAGGGGAGAGGCTGGGTACTCAATGAGCAGTTCTTC. The encoded protein is CASSLQGRGWVLNEQFF. This chain connects TRBV5-5 to TRBJ2-1; the match to TRBD1 covers 7 bases. V dropped 2 bases and J dropped 6; count of bases not matched to a gene: 14. This CDR3 comprises 17 residues. The germline V gene encodes CDR1 SGHKS and CDR2 YYEKEE (reference sequence).

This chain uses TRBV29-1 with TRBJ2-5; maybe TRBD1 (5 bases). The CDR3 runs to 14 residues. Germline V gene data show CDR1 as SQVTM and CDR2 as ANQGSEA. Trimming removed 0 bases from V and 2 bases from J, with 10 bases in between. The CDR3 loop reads CSVEETGTQETQYF. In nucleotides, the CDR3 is TGCAGCGTTGAAGAAACAGGCACACAAGAGACCCAGTACTTC.

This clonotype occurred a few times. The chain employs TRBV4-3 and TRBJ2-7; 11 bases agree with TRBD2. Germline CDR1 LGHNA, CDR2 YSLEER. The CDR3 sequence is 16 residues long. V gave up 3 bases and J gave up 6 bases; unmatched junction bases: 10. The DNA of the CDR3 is TGCGCCAGCAGCCACGACCTAGCGGGAGGCTCTGGCGAGCAGTACTTC. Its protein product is CASSHDLAGGSGEQYF.

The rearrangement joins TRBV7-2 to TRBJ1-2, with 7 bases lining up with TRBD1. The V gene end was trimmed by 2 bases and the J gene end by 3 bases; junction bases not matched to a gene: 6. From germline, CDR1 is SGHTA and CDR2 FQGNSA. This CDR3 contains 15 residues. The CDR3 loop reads CASSLNTGVDYGYTF. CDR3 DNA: TGTGCCAGCAGCTTAAACACAGGGGTGGACTATGGCTACACCTTC.

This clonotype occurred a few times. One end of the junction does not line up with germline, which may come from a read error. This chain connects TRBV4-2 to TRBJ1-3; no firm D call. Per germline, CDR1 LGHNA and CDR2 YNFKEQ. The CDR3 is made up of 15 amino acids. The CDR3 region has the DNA TGTGCCAGCAGTCAAGAACTGCGCTCTGGAAACACCATATATTTT. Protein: CASSQELRSGNTIYF.

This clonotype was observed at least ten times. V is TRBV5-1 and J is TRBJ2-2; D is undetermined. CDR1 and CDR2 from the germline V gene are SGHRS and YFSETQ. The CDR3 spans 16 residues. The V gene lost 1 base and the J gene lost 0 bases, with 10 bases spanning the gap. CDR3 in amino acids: CASSLSVGSNTGELFF. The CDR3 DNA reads TGCGCCAGCAGCTTGAGCGTTGGTTCGAACACCGGGGAGCTGTTTTTT.

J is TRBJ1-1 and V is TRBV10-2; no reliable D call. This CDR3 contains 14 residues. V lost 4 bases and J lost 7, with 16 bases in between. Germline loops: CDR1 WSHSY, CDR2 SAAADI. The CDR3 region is CASSVRRDGGEAFF. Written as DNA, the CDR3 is TGCGCCAGCAGTGTTCGGAGGGATGGTGGTGAAGCTTTCTTT.

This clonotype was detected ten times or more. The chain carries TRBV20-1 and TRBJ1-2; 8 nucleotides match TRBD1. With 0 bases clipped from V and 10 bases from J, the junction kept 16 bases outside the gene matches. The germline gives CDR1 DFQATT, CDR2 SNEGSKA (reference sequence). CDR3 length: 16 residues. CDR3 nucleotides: TGCAGTGCTAGAGATCTGCCGGGACAGGAGAGCTTCGACTACACCTTC. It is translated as CSARDLPGQESFDYTF.

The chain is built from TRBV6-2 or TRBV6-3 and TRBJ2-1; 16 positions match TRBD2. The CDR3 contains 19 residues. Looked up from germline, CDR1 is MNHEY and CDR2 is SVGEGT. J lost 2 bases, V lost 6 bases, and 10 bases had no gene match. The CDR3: CASREGLAGGPGAYNEQFF. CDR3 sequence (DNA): TGTGCCAGCAGGGAGGGACTAGCGGGAGGGCCCGGTGCCTACAATGAGCAGTTCTTC.

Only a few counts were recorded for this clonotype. This chain's CDR3 is CASSVGLSAPGELFF. CDR3 bases: TGTGCCAGCAGTGTTGGTCTGTCGGCTCCCGGGGAGCTGTTTTTT. This chain joins TRBV2 and TRBJ2-2; D unclear. The V gene lost 4 bases and the J gene lost 6 bases, with 15 bases spanning the gap. CDR3 length equals 15 residues. The germline gives CDR1 SNHLY, CDR2 FYNNEI.

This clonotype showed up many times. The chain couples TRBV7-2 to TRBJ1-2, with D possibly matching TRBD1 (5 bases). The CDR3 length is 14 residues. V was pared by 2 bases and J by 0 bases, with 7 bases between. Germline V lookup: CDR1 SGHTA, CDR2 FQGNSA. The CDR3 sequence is CASSLRGPNYGYTF. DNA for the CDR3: TGTGCCAGCAGCTTAAGGGGCCCTAACTATGGCTACACCTTC.